These T cell receptor beta chains were read from a single sample in a study of CD8 T cells in Susac syndrome. TCRdb analysed the immunoSEQ multiplex PCR reads with MiXCR anew, one entry per CDR3 protein. The table has some 150,000 distinct CDR3 sequences, around 95% seen once. Sequencing used CD8+ T cells from PBMCs. The receptor set was obtained from a human donor with multiple sclerosis. CDR3s include the opening cysteine and the closing phenylalanine or tryptophan. Fields, in order: V gene, J gene, D gene, clone size, CDR3 protein, CDR3 DNA. D genes are given only for firm matches. Only some rows state a clone size, as once, few, many or a class for expanded clones.

V: TRBV12-3/TRBV12-4; J: TRBJ2-3; D: TRBD2; size: NA; CDR3: CASSSIGGGTDTQYF; DNA: TGTGCCAGCAGTTCCATCGGGGGGGGCACAGATACGCAGTATTTT
V: TRBV6-1; J: TRBJ2-1; D: NA; size: NA; CDR3: CAGRVNNEQFF; DNA: TGTGCCGGCCGTGTAAACAATGAGCAGTTCTTC
V: TRBV4-2; J: TRBJ2-5; D: TRBD1; size: NA; CDR3: CASSQDYGTGAETQYF; DNA: TGTGCCAGCAGCCAAGATTACGGGACAGGGGCAGAGACCCAGTACTTC
V: TRBV27; J: TRBJ2-7; D: NA; size: NA; CDR3: CASSPEGRVTAYEQYF; DNA: TGTGCCAGCAGTCCCGAGGGCAGGGTCACTGCCTACGAGCAGTACTTC
V: TRBV11-2; J: TRBJ2-5; D: NA; size: NA; CDR3: CASSLDSEETQYF; DNA: TGTGCCAGCAGCTTAGATTCGGAGGAGACCCAGTACTTC
V: TRBV7-9; J: TRBJ1-5; D: NA; size: NA; CDR3: CASSSDRILWNQPQHF; DNA: TGTGCCAGCAGCTCCGACAGGATCCTATGGAATCAGCCCCAGCATTTT
V: TRBV11-2; J: TRBJ2-7; D: NA; size: NA; CDR3: CASSIGETYEQYF; DNA: TGTGCCAGCAGCATCGGGGAAACCTACGAGCAGTACTTC
V: TRBV30; J: TRBJ2-1; D: NA; size: NA; CDR3: CAWSLLLDNEQFF; DNA: TGTGCCTGGAGCCTATTGCTTGACAATGAGCAGTTCTTC
V: TRBV25-1; J: TRBJ1-6; D: TRBD1; size: NA; CDR3: CASRSGTGGSPLHF; DNA: TGTGCCAGTAGGTCGGGGACAGGGGGCTCACCCCTCCACTTT
V: TRBV12-5; J: TRBJ2-3; D: NA; size: NA; CDR3: CASGLVGGEDTQYF; DNA: TGTGCTAGTGGTTTGGTAGGAGGGGAGGATACGCAGTATTTT
V: TRBV4-1; J: TRBJ1-5; D: TRBD1; size: NA; CDR3: CASSQQGARNQPQHF; DNA: TGCGCCAGCAGCCAACAGGGGGCGAGGAATCAGCCCCAGCATTTT
V: TRBV9; J: TRBJ2-1; D: NA; size: NA; CDR3: CASSVESPPSYNEQFF; DNA: TGTGCCAGCAGCGTAGAGTCCCCCCCGTCCTACAATGAGCAGTTCTTC
V: TRBV20-1; J: TRBJ1-3; D: NA; size: NA; CDR3: CSAPRGGSGNTIYF; DNA: TGCAGTGCCCCTAGAGGTGGCTCTGGAAACACCATATATTTT
V: TRBV2; J: TRBJ1-2; D: NA; size: NA; CDR3: CASSDERIGYTF; DNA: TGTGCCAGCAGTGACGAGCGGATAGGCTACACCTTC
V: TRBV7-9; J: TRBJ2-2; D: NA; size: NA; CDR3: CASSLVQNTGELFF; DNA: TGTGCCAGCAGCTTAGTACAAAACACCGGGGAGCTGTTTTTT
V: TRBV5-1; J: TRBJ2-3; D: NA; size: NA; CDR3: CASSFGPPGVGTDTQYF; DNA: TGCGCCAGCAGCTTTGGCCCCCCCGGGGTTGGTACAGATACGCAGTATTTT
V: TRBV7-9; J: TRBJ2-1; D: TRBD2; size: NA; CDR3: CASSFSSGGRSSYNEQFF; DNA: TGTGCCAGCAGCTTCTCTAGCGGAGGAAGGAGCTCCTACAATGAGCAGTTCTTC
V: TRBV15; J: TRBJ2-5; D: NA; size: NA; CDR3: CATSRGADGRQETQYF; DNA: TGTGCCACCAGCAGAGGAGCGGATGGGCGCCAAGAGACCCAGTACTTC
V: TRBV30; J: TRBJ1-5; D: NA; size: NA; CDR3: CAWSANRAFTSGYQPQHF; DNA: TGTGCCTGGAGTGCTAACAGGGCCTTTACCAGCGGTTATCAGCCCCAGCATTTT
V: TRBV5-6; J: TRBJ1-5; D: TRBD1; size: NA; CDR3: CASSYRDRGPIQPQHF; DNA: TGTGCCAGCAGCTATCGGGACAGGGGGCCGATCCAGCCCCAGCATTTT
V: TRBV4-2; J: TRBJ2-1; D: NA; size: NA; CDR3: CASREYNEQFF; DNA: TGTGCCAGCAGGGAGTACAATGAGCAGTTCTTC
V: TRBV29-1; J: TRBJ1-1; D: NA; size: few; CDR3: CSVVMNTEAFF; DNA: TGCAGCGTTGTGATGAACACTGAAGCTTTCTTT
V: TRBV10-3; J: TRBJ2-1; D: NA; size: NA; CDR3: CAISEGSNEQFF; DNA: TGTGCCATCAGTGAGGGTTCCAATGAGCAGTTCTTC
V: TRBV1; J: TRBJ2-5; D: NA; size: NA; CDR3: CTSRNLAGGRETQYF; DNA: TGCACCAGCAGAAATCTAGCGGGGGGGCGGGAGACCCAGTACTTC
V: TRBV2; J: TRBJ2-1; D: NA; size: NA; CDR3: CASSTGHNEQFF; DNA: TGTGCCAGCAGCACAGGTCACAATGAGCAGTTCTTC
V: TRBV29-1; J: TRBJ2-1; D: TRBD1; size: NA; CDR3: CSVEDLTGQGSHNEQFF; DNA: TGCAGCGTTGAAGATTTGACCGGACAGGGGTCCCACAATGAGCAGTTCTTC
V: TRBV5-4; J: TRBJ2-2; D: NA; size: NA; CDR3: CASSRPADLRGELFF; DNA: TGTGCCAGCAGCCGCCCTGCGGACTTGAGGGGGGAGCTGTTTTTT
V: TRBV5-6; J: TRBJ2-3; D: TRBD2; size: NA; CDR3: CASSYDRLAETSTDTQYF; DNA: TGTGCCAGCAGCTATGACCGACTAGCCGAAACTAGCACAGATACGCAGTATTTT
V: TRBV20-1; J: TRBJ2-4; D: NA; size: NA; CDR3: CSVPQMGVVAKNIQYF; DNA: TGCAGTGTACCCCAGATGGGCGTAGTAGCCAAAAACATTCAGTACTTC
V: TRBV7-2; J: TRBJ2-5; D: TRBD2; size: NA; CDR3: CASSSLLLAGGGQETQYF; DNA: TGTGCCAGCAGCTCGCTCCTCTTAGCGGGGGGTGGCCAAGAGACCCAGTACTTC
V: TRBV30; J: TRBJ2-1; D: TRBD2; size: NA; CDR3: CAGDAGGSNEQFF; DNA: TGTGCCGGTGATGCGGGGGGATCCAATGAGCAGTTCTTC
V: TRBV20-1; J: TRBJ2-3; D: NA; size: NA; CDR3: CSARIHGQLTDTQYF; DNA: TGCAGTGCCCGCATTCATGGGCAACTCACAGATACGCAGTATTTT
V: TRBV7-6; J: TRBJ2-3; D: NA; size: few; CDR3: CASSLVGNTQYF; DNA: TGTGCCAGCAGCTTAGTCGGAAATACGCAGTATTTT
V: TRBV15; J: TRBJ1-2; D: NA; size: NA; CDR3: CATSRVQGVLYGYTF; DNA: TGTGCCACCAGCAGAGTACAGGGAGTTCTTTATGGCTACACCTTC
V: TRBV15; J: TRBJ1-1; D: TRBD1; size: NA; CDR3: CATSLRTGGSEAFF; DNA: TGTGCCACCAGCCTACGGACAGGCGGATCTGAAGCTTTCTTT
V: TRBV4-1; J: TRBJ1-1; D: NA; size: NA; CDR3: CASSTNRDANTEAFF; DNA: TGCGCCAGCAGCACAAACCGGGACGCGAACACTGAAGCTTTCTTT
V: TRBV12-3/TRBV12-4; J: TRBJ2-2; D: NA; size: NA; CDR3: CASSRTGTGELFF; DNA: TGTGCCAGCAGTCGAACAGGCACCGGGGAGCTGTTTTTT
V: TRBV12-3/TRBV12-4; J: TRBJ2-1; D: NA; size: NA; CDR3: CASSFTQTSGYNEQFF; DNA: TGTGCCAGCAGTTTTACGCAAACCTCGGGATACAATGAGCAGTTCTTC
V: TRBV20-1; J: TRBJ2-4; D: NA; size: NA; CDR3: CSAKGRVKNIQYF; DNA: TGCAGTGCCAAAGGACGGGTCAAAAACATTCAGTACTTC
V: TRBV3-1; J: TRBJ2-1; D: TRBD2; size: NA; CDR3: CASSPSGGGPYNEQFF; DNA: TGTGCCAGCAGCCCCAGCGGGGGAGGCCCCTACAATGAGCAGTTCTTC
V: TRBV29-1; J: TRBJ2-1; D: TRBD1; size: few; CDR3: CSVEDRGDNEQFF; DNA: TGCAGCGTTGAGGACAGGGGGGACAATGAGCAGTTCTTC
V: TRBV5-6; J: TRBJ1-5; D: NA; size: once; CDR3: CASSLRQIDSNQPQHF; DNA: TGTGCCAGCAGCTTGAGACAGATAGATAGCAATCAGCCCCAGCATTTT
V: TRBV27; J: TRBJ2-2; D: NA; size: NA; CDR3: CASSLSIRTGELFF; DNA: TGTGCCAGCAGTTTATCGATCAGAACCGGGGAGCTGTTTTTT
V: TRBV18; J: TRBJ1-1; D: NA; size: NA; CDR3: CASSSGTEEAFF; DNA: TGTGCCAGCTCATCCGGGACGGAAGAAGCTTTCTTT
V: TRBV2; J: TRBJ2-1; D: NA; size: NA; CDR3: CASSEDGGVNNEQFF; DNA: TGTGCCAGCAGTGAAGATGGAGGGGTCAACAATGAGCAGTTCTTC
V: TRBV19; J: TRBJ2-1; D: NA; size: NA; CDR3: CAIAPLGRGHEQFF; DNA: TGTGCCATCGCCCCCTTAGGTCGGGGCCATGAGCAGTTCTTC
V: TRBV20-1; J: TRBJ1-5; D: NA; size: NA; CDR3: CSASSQGTQPQHF; DNA: TGCAGTGCTAGTTCACAGGGAACGCAGCCCCAGCATTTT
V: TRBV13; J: TRBJ1-2; D: NA; size: NA; CDR3: CASSLDLAGGYTF; DNA: TGTGCCAGCAGCTTAGATTTAGCGGGAGGCTACACCTTC
V: TRBV30; J: TRBJ2-7; D: NA; size: NA; CDR3: CAWSILDFYEQYF; DNA: TGTGCCTGGAGTATTTTGGACTTTTACGAGCAGTACTTC
V: TRBV7-9; J: TRBJ2-7; D: NA; size: NA; CDR3: CASSPVLAGSSYEQYF; DNA: TGTGCCAGCAGCCCGGTGCTCGCAGGTAGCTCCTACGAGCAGTACTTC
V: TRBV27; J: TRBJ1-1; D: NA; size: NA; CDR3: CASSWVAGNTEAFF; DNA: TGTGCCAGCAGTTGGGTGGCTGGGAACACTGAAGCTTTCTTT
V: TRBV20-1; J: TRBJ2-1; D: NA; size: NA; CDR3: CSASGTNYNEQFF; DNA: TGCAGTGCTAGCGGGACGAACTACAATGAGCAGTTCTTC
V: TRBV20-1; J: TRBJ2-7; D: NA; size: NA; CDR3: CSARGDLPSYEQYF; DNA: TGCAGTGCTAGGGGGGACTTACCATCCTACGAGCAGTACTTC
V: TRBV7-8; J: TRBJ2-3; D: NA; size: many; CDR3: CASSLTDTQYF; DNA: TGTGCCAGCAGTCTCACAGATACGCAGTATTTT